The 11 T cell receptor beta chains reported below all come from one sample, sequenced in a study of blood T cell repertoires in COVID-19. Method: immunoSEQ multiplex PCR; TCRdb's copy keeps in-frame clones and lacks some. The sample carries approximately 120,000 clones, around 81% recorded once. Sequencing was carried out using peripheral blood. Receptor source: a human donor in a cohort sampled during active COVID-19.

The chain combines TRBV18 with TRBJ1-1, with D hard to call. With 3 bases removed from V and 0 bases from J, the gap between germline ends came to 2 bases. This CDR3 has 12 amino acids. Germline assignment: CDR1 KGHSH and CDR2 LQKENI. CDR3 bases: TGTGCCAGCTCACCTATGAACACTGAAGCTTTCTTT. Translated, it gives CASSPMNTEAFF.

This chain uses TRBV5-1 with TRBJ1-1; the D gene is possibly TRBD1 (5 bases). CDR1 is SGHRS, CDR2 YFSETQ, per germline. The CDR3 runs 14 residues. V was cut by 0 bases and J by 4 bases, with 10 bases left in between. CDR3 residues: CASSLGGDPTEAFF. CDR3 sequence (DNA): TGCGCCAGCAGCTTGGGGGGCGATCCCACTGAAGCTTTCTTT.

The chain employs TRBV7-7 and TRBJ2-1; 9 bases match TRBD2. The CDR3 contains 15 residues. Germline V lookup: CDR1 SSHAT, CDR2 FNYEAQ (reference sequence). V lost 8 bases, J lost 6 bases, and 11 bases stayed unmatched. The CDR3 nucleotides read TGTGCCAGCTCCGAAGGGCGGGGGGGCCGCAATGAGCAGTTCTTC. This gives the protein CASSEGRGGRNEQFF.

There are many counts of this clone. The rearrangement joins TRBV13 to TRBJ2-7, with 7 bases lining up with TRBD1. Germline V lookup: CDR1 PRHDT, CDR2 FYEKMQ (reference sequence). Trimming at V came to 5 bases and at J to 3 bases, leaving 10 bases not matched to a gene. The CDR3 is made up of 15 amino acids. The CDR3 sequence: CASSHAGQDSYEQYF. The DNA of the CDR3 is TGTGCCAGCAGCCATGCTGGACAGGATAGCTACGAGCAGTACTTC.

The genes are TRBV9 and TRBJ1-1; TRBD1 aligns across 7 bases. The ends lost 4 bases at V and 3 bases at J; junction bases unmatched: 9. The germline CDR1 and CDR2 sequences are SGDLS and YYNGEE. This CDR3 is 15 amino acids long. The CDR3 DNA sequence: TGTGCCAGCAGCCTCAGGACAGGACGGGACACTGAAGCTTTCTTT. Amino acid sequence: CASSLRTGRDTEAFF.

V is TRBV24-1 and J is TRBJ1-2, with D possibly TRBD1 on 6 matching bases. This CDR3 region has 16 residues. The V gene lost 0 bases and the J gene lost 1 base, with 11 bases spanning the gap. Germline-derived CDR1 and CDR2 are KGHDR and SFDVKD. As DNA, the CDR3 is TGTGCCACCAGTGATTTGGCCGGACAGCTTAACTATGGCTACACCTTC. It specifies CATSDLAGQLNYGYTF.

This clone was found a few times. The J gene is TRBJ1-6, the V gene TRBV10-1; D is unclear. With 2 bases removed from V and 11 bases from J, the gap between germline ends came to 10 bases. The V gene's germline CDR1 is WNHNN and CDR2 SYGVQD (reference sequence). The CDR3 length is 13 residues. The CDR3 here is CASSENEAAPLHF. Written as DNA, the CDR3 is TGCGCCAGCAGTGAGAACGAGGCAGCACCCCTCCACTTT.

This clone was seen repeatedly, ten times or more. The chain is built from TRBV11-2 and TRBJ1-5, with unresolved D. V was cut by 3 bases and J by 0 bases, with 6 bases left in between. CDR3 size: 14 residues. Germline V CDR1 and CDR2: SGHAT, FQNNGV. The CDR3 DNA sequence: TGTGCCAGCAGCTTCGCAGATAGCAATCAGCCCCAGCATTTT. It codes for CASSFADSNQPQHF.

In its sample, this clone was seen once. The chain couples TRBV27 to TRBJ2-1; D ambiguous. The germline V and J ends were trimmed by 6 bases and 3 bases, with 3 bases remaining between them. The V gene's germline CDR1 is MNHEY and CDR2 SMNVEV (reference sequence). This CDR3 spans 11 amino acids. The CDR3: CASSHYNEQFF. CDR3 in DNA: TGTGCCAGCAGCCACTACAATGAGCAGTTCTTC.

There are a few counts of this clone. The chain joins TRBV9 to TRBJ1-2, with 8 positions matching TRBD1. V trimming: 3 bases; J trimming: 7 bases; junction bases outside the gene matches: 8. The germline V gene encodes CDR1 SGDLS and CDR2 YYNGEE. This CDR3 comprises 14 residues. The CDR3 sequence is CASSEGQAVGGYTF. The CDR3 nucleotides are TGTGCCAGCAGCGAGGGACAGGCGGTAGGTGGCTACACCTTC.

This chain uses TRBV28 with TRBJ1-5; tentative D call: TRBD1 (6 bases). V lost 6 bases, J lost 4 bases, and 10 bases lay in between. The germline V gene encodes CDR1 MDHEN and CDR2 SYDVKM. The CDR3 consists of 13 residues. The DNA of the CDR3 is TGTGCCAGCAGCAGGGGCGGGAATCAGCCCCAGCATTTT. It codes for CASSRGGNQPQHF.